This T cell receptor (beta chain) was profiled in a study of blood T cells in healthy people across ages. Whole-study results and caveats: The study found more naive CD4+ cells and higher diversity in long-lived than aged donors. Naive and antigen-experienced cells were not separated, limiting conclusive comparison.

Drawn from each donor were about 9 milliliters of peripheral blood. Comments on this clonotype: As yet, its antigen is unknown.

This CDR3 has 15 residues. The ends lost 7 bases at V and 6 bases at J; junction bases unmatched: 12. The germline CDR1 and CDR2 sequences are SQVTM and ANQGSEA. The use of a sample-barcoded 5' primer and a J-beta primer mix characterized a second PCR of about 7 to 12 cycles. One entry per CDR3 protein results from TCRdb running MiXCR on the 5' RACE reads. The sample includes over a million distinct CDR3 sequences, 35% to 55% of them seen just once. What was sequenced was blood. This TCR was recovered from a woman aged 55-70 years in good health. The gene calls are TRBV29-1 and TRBJ2-7; 13 nucleotides match TRBD2. The CDR3 DNA reads TGCAGCGGTTCCGGTCCACTAGCGGGAGGGGGCGAGCAGTACTTC. It codes for CSGSGPLAGGGEQYF.